The subject of this entry is one TCR beta chain. Its target is unknown. This sample includes further DNA sequences coding for the same CDR3. Naive CD8 cells, CD45RO-negative and positively selected for CCR7, excluded terminally differentiated effector memory CD45RA+ cells. Adult donors, all healthy and HIV-negative, had no recent acute infections or vaccinations. J was trimmed by 0 bases and V by 3 bases; bases with no gene match: 4. CDR1 and CDR2 from the germline V gene are SGHRS and YFSETQ. The CDR3 is 17 amino acids. The data derive from a study of shared clonotypes between healthy human individuals. Overall study results and limits: In contrast to clonotypes shared by all four donors, non-shared clonotypes had lower generation probabilities. Larger estimated richness was generally seen in naive subsets than in memory subsets.

Sequencing was performed with immunoSEQ multiplex PCR; in TCRdb, only in-frame clones are kept and a portion is missing. The data show nearly 2 million clones, about 95% seen once. The chain links TRBV5-1 to TRBJ2-1, with 12 bases matching TRBD2. Sequencing was done on a sample of naive CD8+ T cells sorted from blood. The clonotype originates from a man aged 18 to 29 in good health. The CDR3 here is CASSSGLAGSSYNEQFF. The CDR3 bases are TGCGCCAGCAGCTCAGGACTAGCGGGGAGCTCCTACAATGAGCAGTTCTTC.